The present TCR beta chain was sequenced within a study of blood T cell repertoires in COVID-19. Background on the study: The study drew acute and convalescent COVID-19 samples from the United States, Italy and Spain. PBMCs, B-cell-depleted T cells, or T cells were the source of the cDNA or gDNA that made up the material.

CDR3 size: 14 residues. CDR1 is MDHEN and CDR2 is SYDVKM in the germline V gene. V lost 6 bases to trimming and J lost 6 bases, with 17 bases between them. Original analysis: Quantification of nucleated cells was approximated via reference gene primer amplification. The table came from immunoSEQ multiplex PCR; TCRdb's copy has only in-frame clones and leaves some out. V and J calls and clone size are copied from that table; D and trimming were computed from the DNA. Of fewer than 200,000 clones listed, approximately 85% were seen once; the top ten hold 7.5% to 9.5%. The clonotype comes from a man aged 40-55 years who had recovered from COVID-19. The V call is TRBV28, the J call TRBJ1-2; D call uncertain. The sample consisted of peripheral blood. CDR3: CASSPGISRDGYTF. As DNA, the CDR3 is TGTGCCAGCAGCCCCGGGATTTCCCGGGATGGCTACACCTTC.